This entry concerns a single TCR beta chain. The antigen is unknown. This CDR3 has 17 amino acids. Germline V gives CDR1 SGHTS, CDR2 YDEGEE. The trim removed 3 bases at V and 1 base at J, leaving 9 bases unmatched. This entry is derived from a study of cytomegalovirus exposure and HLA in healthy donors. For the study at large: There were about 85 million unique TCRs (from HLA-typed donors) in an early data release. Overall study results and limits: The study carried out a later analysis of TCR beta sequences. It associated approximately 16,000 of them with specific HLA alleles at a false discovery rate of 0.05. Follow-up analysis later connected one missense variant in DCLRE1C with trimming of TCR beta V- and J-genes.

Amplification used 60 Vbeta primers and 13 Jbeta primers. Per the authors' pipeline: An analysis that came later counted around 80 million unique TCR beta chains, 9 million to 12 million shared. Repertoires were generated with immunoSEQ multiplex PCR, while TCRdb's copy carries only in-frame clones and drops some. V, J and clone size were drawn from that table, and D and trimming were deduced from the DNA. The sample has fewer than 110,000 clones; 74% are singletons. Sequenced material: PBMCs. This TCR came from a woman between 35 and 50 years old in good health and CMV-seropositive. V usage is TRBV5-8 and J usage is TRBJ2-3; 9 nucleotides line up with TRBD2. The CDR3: CASSSGARLAGTDTQYF. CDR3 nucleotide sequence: TGTGCCAGCAGCTCTGGAGCCAGACTAGCGGGCACAGATACGCAGTATTTT.